The T cell receptor (beta chain) described here comes from a study of T-cell reconstitution after alpha-beta-depleted transplantation in children. Study-wide results and caveats: The origin of high day-60 TCRbeta diversity in some patients lay in surviving recipient T cells and thymic progenitors. At one year after transplant, newly produced T cells mostly accounted for T-cell counts and diversity. Alpha-beta T cells present about two months after transplant were reported to originate from several hundred expanded graft clones.

This clonotype was observed a handful of times. The target antigen is unknown. Using unique molecular identifiers, the investigators prepared the TCRbeta library. From the PCR reads, TCRdb called clonotypes with MiXCR, one entry per CDR3 protein. The sample consists of roughly 790,000 distinct CDR3 sequences, under 20% of them appearing once. Per germline, CDR1 WSHSY and CDR2 SAAADI. Germline trimming cut 7 bases from V and 6 bases from J; bases unmatched to any gene: 10. This CDR3 contains 14 residues. The rearrangement joins TRBV10-2 to TRBJ2-7; 9 nucleotides line up with TRBD1. The sequences come from PBMCs, mostly from graft donor cells, collected 360 days after TCRalphabeta/CD19-depleted stem cell transplant. This clonotype was obtained from a male patient younger than 18 who had a stem cell transplant for acute lymphoblastic leukemia, so the T cells may come from the graft donor. Here the CDR3 reads CASILRTGAGEQYF. The CDR3 region has the DNA TGCGCCAGCATACTCCGGACAGGGGCAGGCGAGCAGTACTTC.